Below, 24 T cell receptor beta chains from the same sample are listed, as sequenced in a study of T cell responses to AZD1222 COVID-19 vaccine. Profiling relied on immunoSEQ multiplex PCR, and the TCRdb table lists in-frame clones only, not all of them. The sample includes about 170,000 clones, 90% of them seen just once. The material was peripheral blood, obtained on day 0 of AZD1222 vaccination. The receptors derive from an adult in good health.

This chain links TRBV10-3 with TRBJ2-7; D assignment may be TRBD1 or TRBD2 (5 bases each). The DNA end favors TRBJ2-1, so the J call may be wrong. This CDR3 is 13 amino acids long. CDR1 is ENHRY, CDR2 SYGVKD, per germline. The CDR3: CAISTGRNNEQFF. The CDR3 region has the DNA TGTGCCATCAGTACGGGGCGTAACAATGAGCAGTTCTTC.

This clone appeared once. This chain links TRBV4-1 with TRBJ2-7; 7 nucleotides align to TRBD1. V was pared by 3 bases and J by 0 bases, with 8 bases of the junction left unmatched. CDR3 length: 16 residues. The germline CDR1 and CDR2 sequences are MGHRA and YSYEKL. The CDR3 nucleotides read TGCGCCAGCAGCCAGCTCCTCCCAGGGGGCTCCTACGAGCAGTACTTC. Its translation is CASSQLLPGGSYEQYF.

V gene TRBV19 combines with J gene TRBJ1-2; 7 nucleotides line up with TRBD1. This CDR3 region has 14 residues. The V and J ends lost 6 bases and 10 bases, in that order; junction bases with no gene match: 14. Germline values: CDR1 LNHDA, CDR2 SQIVND (reference sequence). The CDR3 nucleotides read TGTGCCAGTAGGGGGACAGCCGGACCCATCGACTACACCTTC. This gives the protein CASRGTAGPIDYTF.

This rearrangement joins TRBV4-2 to TRBJ1-5; 9 bases are shared with TRBD1. V lost 0 bases and J lost 0; bases outside the gene matches: 12. The CDR3 has 20 residues. Per the germline V gene, CDR1 is LGHNA and CDR2 is YNFKEQ. Written as DNA, the CDR3 is TGTGCCAGCAGCCAAGATCGGGGGACAGGGAGGTTTCGTAGCAATCAGCCCCAGCATTTT. It codes for CASSQDRGTGRFRSNQPQHF.

This rearrangement joins TRBV7-3 to TRBJ2-3; D ambiguous. The CDR3 covers 15 residues. The V gene's germline CDR1 is SGHTA and CDR2 FQGTGA. V was trimmed by 1 base and J by 6 bases, leaving 14 bases between them. The CDR3, as DNA: TGTGCCAGCAGCTTAATTGGCGGAGATGTGGATACGCAGTATTTT. Translated, it gives CASSLIGGDVDTQYF.

V usage is TRBV7-8 and J usage is TRBJ1-2; possibly TRBD1 for D (5 bases). This CDR3 has 15 residues. The V end lost 1 base, the J end lost 7 bases, and 16 bases lay between the germline ends. CDR1 is SGHVS and CDR2 is FQNEAQ in the germline V gene. In nucleotides, the CDR3 is TGTGCCAGCAGCTTAGTGCAGGGCGGCCGTGCTGGCTACACCTTC. Protein sequence: CASSLVQGGRAGYTF.

The rearrangement joins TRBV20-1 to TRBJ2-4; D is ambiguous. The V end was cut by 6 bases, the J end by 6 bases, with 6 bases between. The CDR3 is made up of 10 amino acids. The germline V gene encodes CDR1 DFQATT and CDR2 SNEGSKA (reference sequence). The CDR3 DNA reads as TGCAGTGCGGTTGGAAACATTCAGTACTTC. As protein: CSAVGNIQYF.

J is TRBJ1-6 and V is TRBV14, with 7 bases identical to TRBD1. CDR3 length: 14 amino acids. Germline values: CDR1 SGHDN, CDR2 FVKESK. Trimming at V came to 4 bases and at J to 10 bases, leaving 7 bases not matched to a gene. The DNA of the CDR3 is TGTGCCAGCAGCCCGCAGACAGGGTTCTCACCCCTCCACTTT. Translated, it gives CASSPQTGFSPLHF.

This clone was counted a single time. V gene TRBV2 combines with J gene TRBJ1-2; the D is unclear. The germline V and J ends were trimmed by 4 bases and 4 bases, with 7 bases remaining between them. The CDR3 is made up of 12 amino acids. The V gene's germline CDR1 is SNHLY and CDR2 FYNNEI. The CDR3 DNA follows: TGTGCCAGCAGTGCGGGCAGCTATGGCTACACCTTC. It is translated as CASSAGSYGYTF.

V and J are TRBV4-3 and TRBJ2-7; D call uncertain. Germline assignment: CDR1 LGHNA and CDR2 YSLEER. The CDR3 is made up of 17 amino acids. V was pared by 1 base and J by 0 bases, with 16 bases between. CDR3 sequence: CASSQGAVLEASYEQYF. The CDR3 DNA is TGCGCCAGCAGCCAAGGTGCGGTCCTCGAGGCCTCCTACGAGCAGTACTTC.

J is TRBJ2-7 and V is TRBV7-2, with D perhaps given as TRBD1 or TRBD2 (5 bases each). The germline CDR1 and CDR2 sequences are SGHTA and FQGNSA. V lost 3 bases to trimming and J lost 2 bases, with 11 bases between them. This CDR3 is 14 amino acids long. CDR3 sequence: CASSLRRDPYEQYF. CDR3 sequence (DNA): TGTGCCAGCAGCTTGCGCAGGGACCCCTACGAGCAGTACTTC. The whole variable domain, filled in from reference TRBV7-2 and TRBJ2-7, reads GAGVSQSPSNKVTEKGKDVELRCDPISGHTALYWYRQSLGQGLEFLIYFQGNSAPDKSGLPSDRFSAERTGGSVSTLTIQRTQQEDSAVYLCASSLRRDPYEQYFGPGTRLTVT.

The V call is TRBV29-1, the J call TRBJ1-2; the D gene is possibly TRBD1 (6 bases). There are 12 residues in the CDR3. V shed 6 bases and J shed 6 bases, with 14 bases lying between them. Germline assignment: CDR1 SQVTM and CDR2 ANQGSEA. This CDR3 reads CSVPGGGDGYTF. The CDR3 DNA sequence: TGCAGCGTCCCGGGAGGGGGGGATGGCTACACCTTC.

The genes are TRBV7-9 and TRBJ1-1, with a tentative D call TRBD1 (5 bases). This CDR3 has 14 amino acids. V was pared by 6 bases and J by 10 bases, with 21 bases between. CDR1 and CDR2 (germline): SEHNR, FQNEAQ (reference sequence). The CDR3 reads CASSSRTAGYVAFF. Here the CDR3 DNA reads TGTGCCAGCAGTTCTCGGACGGCAGGGTACGTAGCTTTCTTT.

The CDR3 sequence: CASSLVGRGSFYGYTF. CDR3 in DNA: TGTGCCAGCAGCTTAGTGGGGCGGGGTTCGTTCTATGGCTACACCTTC. V gene TRBV7-2 combines with J gene TRBJ1-2; D may be TRBD1 (5 bases). This CDR3 contains 16 residues. Germline loops: CDR1 SGHTA, CDR2 FQGNSA. Trimming removed 1 base at V and 4 bases at J, with 16 bases between.

The J gene is TRBJ1-1, the V gene TRBV5-8; 12 nucleotides agree with TRBD1. V gave up 4 bases and J gave up 6 bases; unmatched junction bases: 16. The CDR3 runs 18 residues. Germline V gene lookup returns CDR1 SGHTS and CDR2 YDEGEE. The CDR3 is CASSRRTGTGGVGAEAFF. CDR3 nucleotides: TGTGCCAGCAGCCGTCGAACCGGGACAGGGGGCGTGGGAGCTGAAGCTTTCTTT.

This chain joins TRBV4-2 and TRBJ2-1, with D tentatively TRBD2 (5 bases). Germline values: CDR1 LGHNA, CDR2 YNFKEQ. V was pared by 0 bases and J by 10 bases, with 7 bases between. This CDR3 has 12 residues. The CDR3 nucleotides are TGTGCCAGCAGCCAAGATAGCGCGGAGCAGTTCTTC. Translation: CASSQDSAEQFF.

The chain has TRBV11-3 and TRBJ2-3; tentatively, D is TRBD1 (5 bases). The CDR3 is 15 residues long. V lost 4 bases to trimming and J lost 5 bases, with 16 bases between them. Germline V lookup: CDR1 SGHNT, CDR2 YENEEA. CDR3 coding DNA: TGTGCCAGCAGCTCCCCTGGGGCCGCCGGAGATACGCAGTATTTT. This sequence encodes CASSSPGAAGDTQYF.

The genes are TRBV6-5 and TRBJ1-4; tentatively, D is TRBD1 (6 bases). Germline values: CDR1 MNHEY, CDR2 SVGAGI. V lost 7 bases and J lost 5, with 17 bases in between. This CDR3 spans 15 amino acids. This chain's CDR3 is CASNGRGAGNEKLFF. The CDR3 bases are TGTGCCAGCAACGGACGGGGGGCAGGGAATGAAAAACTGTTTTTT.

The J gene is TRBJ2-2, the V gene TRBV5-5, with TRBD1 matching 8 bases. This CDR3 contains 16 residues. CDR1 is SGHKS, CDR2 YYEKEE, per germline (reference sequence). The trim removed 2 bases at V and 4 bases at J, leaving 7 bases unmatched. This chain's CDR3 is CASSLWRTGRTGELFF. CDR3 nucleotides: TGTGCCAGCAGCTTATGGCGGACAGGGCGCACCGGGGAGCTGTTTTTT.

Comment on this clone: Other nucleotide sequences from this sample produce the same CDR3. The chain recombines TRBV5-1 with TRBJ2-7, with no clear D. The V end lost 0 bases, the J end lost 0 bases, and 7 bases lay between the germline ends. The CDR3 covers 14 residues. Per germline, CDR1 SGHRS and CDR2 YFSETQ. DNA for the CDR3: TGCGCCAGCAGCTTGGGTCCGGGCTCCTACGAGCAGTACTTC. Amino acids: CASSLGPGSYEQYF. Full variable domain (outside the CDR3, taken from reference TRBV5-1 and TRBJ2-7): KAGVTQTPRYLIKTRGQQVTLSCSPISGHRSVSWYQQTPGQGLQFLFEYFSETQRNKGNFPGRFSGRQFSNSRSEMNVSTLELGDSALYLCASSLGPGSYEQYFGPGTRLTVT.

The J gene is TRBJ1-1, the V gene TRBV3-1 (or the pseudogene TRBV3-2); D might be TRBD1 (5 bases). Trimming took 7 bases from V and 4 from J, leaving 16 bases between them. From germline, CDR1 is LGHDT and CDR2 YNNKEL (reference sequence). CDR3 length: 14 residues. The CDR3 reads CASTPEVGTTEAFF. The CDR3 DNA is TGTGCCAGCACCCCCGAGGTCGGGACCACTGAAGCTTTCTTT.

CDR3 coding DNA: TGTGCCAGCAGTTTGGGCAGGGATACATATAAGACTGAAGCTTTCTTT. Translation: CASSLGRDTYKTEAFF. The chain joins TRBV27 to TRBJ1-1; D might be TRBD1 (5 bases). The CDR3 has 16 residues. The germline V gene encodes CDR1 MNHEY and CDR2 SMNVEV (reference sequence). V lost 3 bases and J lost 5, with 19 bases in between.

The gene calls are TRBV5-4 and TRBJ2-3; D call uncertain. The CDR3 is 13 residues long. Deletions cut 3 bases from V and 6 bases from J, with 11 bases between. Germline V gene lookup returns CDR1 SGHNT and CDR2 YYREEE (reference sequence). CDR3 sequence (DNA): TGTGCCAGCAGCTCGGACCTGCGGGATACGCAGTATTTT. This translates into CASSSDLRDTQYF.

This chain uses TRBV7-2 with TRBJ1-2; no clear D gene. This CDR3 contains 13 residues. V was trimmed by 4 bases and J by 2 bases, leaving 8 bases between them. Germline loops: CDR1 SGHTA, CDR2 FQGNSA. In nucleotides, the CDR3 is TGTGCCAGCAGCTCCTTCCTGAACTATGGCTACACCTTC. Translated, it gives CASSSFLNYGYTF.